This T cell receptor (beta chain) was captured by sequencing in a study of T-cell memory formation after mild COVID-19. The study's findings and limits: There was a balanced CD4/CD8 profile in clones contracting day 15 to 85, and later expanders leaned CD4+.

The junction had 6 bases not matched to a gene; V was cut back by 5 bases and J by 6 bases. This CDR3 is built from 14 residues. Germline-derived CDR1 and CDR2 are SGHVS and FNYEAQ. In regard to this clonotype: Its antigen is not identified.

Constant-segment primers were used for 5'RACE, and the resulting TCR alpha and TCR beta cDNA libraries carried sample barcodes and UMIs. TCRdb called the 5' RACE reads again in MiXCR, with one record for every CDR3 protein. The sample carries 450,000 to 650,000 distinct CDR3 sequences, roughly 20% recorded once. The source material was PBMCs or a T cell subset sorted from them (not recorded which). This receptor was obtained from an adult woman who had mild COVID-19 (a few samples of this study predate the infection). Cell type and time point are not known. J is TRBJ1-2 and V is TRBV7-6, with TRBD1 matching 10 bases. CDR3 nucleotides: TGTGCCAGCAGCCCCAGGACAGGGGGGGATGGCTACACCTTC. Its translation: CASSPRTGGDGYTF.